The clone carrying this T cell receptor beta chain was seen a few times. Its antigen remains unidentified. This entry is derived from a study of beta chain features in type 1 diabetes. The CDR3 totals 17 residues. With V trimmed by 8 bases and J by 1 base, 16 bases remained unmatched. Looked up from germline, CDR1 is SQVTM and CDR2 is ANQGSEA. General observations from the study: Any HLA-type effect on TCRB rearrangement remained unresolved here. A closer apparent resemblance between naive, central memory and Treg TCRB repertoires was seen in patients than in healthy donors. TCRB CDR3s were moderately but significantly shorter in Type 1 diabetes patients in all four CD4+ subsets.

cDNA synthesis used the whole RNA isolate, giving expressed TCRB sequences. Here immunoSEQ multiplex PCR was the method, and the copy in TCRdb shows in-frame clones only, minus some. The sample records some 700,000 clones, around an eighth being singletons. Sequencing used naive CD4+ T cells from blood. The chain carries TRBV29-1 and TRBJ1-1; 10 bases are a match to TRBD1. The TCR sequence derives from a man aged 18 to 29 with type 1 diabetes. CDR3 coding DNA: TGCAGCTACCGACCTAGGTGGGGACAGGGGAGGAACACTGAAGCTTTCTTT. It specifies CSYRPRWGQGRNTEAFF.